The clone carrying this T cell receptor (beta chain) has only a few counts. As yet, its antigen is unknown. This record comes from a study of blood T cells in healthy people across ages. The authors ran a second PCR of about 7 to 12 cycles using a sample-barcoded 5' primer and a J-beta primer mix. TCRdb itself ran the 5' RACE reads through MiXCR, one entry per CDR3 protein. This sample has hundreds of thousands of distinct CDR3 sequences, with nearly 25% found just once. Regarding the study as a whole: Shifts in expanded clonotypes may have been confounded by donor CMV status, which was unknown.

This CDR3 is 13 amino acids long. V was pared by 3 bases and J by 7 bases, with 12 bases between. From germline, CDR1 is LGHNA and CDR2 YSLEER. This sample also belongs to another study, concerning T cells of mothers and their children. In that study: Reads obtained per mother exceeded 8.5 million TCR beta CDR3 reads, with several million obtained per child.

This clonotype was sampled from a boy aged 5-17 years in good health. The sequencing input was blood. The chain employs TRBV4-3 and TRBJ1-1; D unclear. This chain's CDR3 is CASSQRSGDEAFF. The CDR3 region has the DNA TGCGCCAGCAGCCAGAGATCTGGCGATGAAGCTTTCTTT.